This is a list of T cell receptor beta chains from one sample in a study of human T cells and chemical hapten exposure. MiXCR, applied by TCRdb to the RACE reads, yields one record per CDR3 protein. The table lists roughly 100,000 distinct CDR3 sequences, approximately 12% of them singletons. Source: whole blood, taken in connection with sensitization to the hapten diphenylcyclopropenone (DPC). These receptor sequences come from a woman aged 45-65 years with alopecia areata. Some clones in this sample may be carry-over from other donors' samples. CDR3s include the opening cysteine and the closing phenylalanine or tryptophan. Fields, in order: D gene, clone size, J gene, CDR3 length, V gene, CDR3 DNA, CDR3 protein. A D gene is named only where the DNA matches it firmly. Clone size is given for some rows only: seen once, a few or many times, or a class if the clone is expanded.

.	.	TRBJ2-1	15	TRBV19	TGTGCCAGCACAACAAGGACAGAGCTCTACAATGAGCAGTTCTTC	CASTTRTELYNEQFF
.	.	TRBJ2-1	16	TRBV28	TGTGCCAGCAGTTCCGTCGGAGGGCCGGGATACAATGAGCAGTTCTTC	CASSSVGGPGYNEQFF
.	many	TRBJ2-1	15	TRBV6-2/TRBV6-3	TGTGCCAGCAGTACTAGTAGTGGGGGCCCCCTAGGGCAGTTCTTC	CASSTSSGGPLGQFF
TRBD2	.	TRBJ2-1	14	TRBV7-9	TGTGCCAGCAGCTTGCCGGGACTAGGGGATGAGCAGTTCTTC	CASSLPGLGDEQFF
.	.	TRBJ2-3	16	TRBV3-1	TGTGCCAGCAGCCAACAAAGCCCACAGGGAGTAGATACGCAGTATTTT	CASSQQSPQGVDTQYF
.	.	TRBJ2-7	14	TRBV19	TGTGCCAGTAGTATAACAGGAGATACCTACGAGCAGTACTTC	CASSITGDTYEQYF
.	.	TRBJ1-2	13	TRBV2	TGTGCCAGCAGTGTAGGGACGGACTATGGCTACACCTTC	CASSVGTDYGYTF
.	many	TRBJ2-2	15	TRBV28	TGTGCCAGCAGTGCTAGGACAGTGAACACCGGGGAGCTGTTTTTT	CASSARTVNTGELFF
.	few	TRBJ2-7	14	TRBV5-5	TGTGCCAGCAGCTTTCCGGGACGGACCTACGAGCAGTACTTC	CASSFPGRTYEQYF
.	.	TRBJ1-1	13	TRBV5-1	TGCGCCAGCAGCTTGGTCAGGAGCACTGAAGCTTTCTTT	CASSLVRSTEAFF
.	.	TRBJ2-2	17	TRBV10-2	TGCGCCAGCATCCCTACTGGTGCAGCGGGCAACACCGGGGAGCTGTTTTTT	CASIPTGAAGNTGELFF
.	.	TRBJ2-7	14	TRBV13	TGTACCAGCAGCTTGCGGGACGGCTCCTACGAGCAGTACTTC	CTSSLRDGSYEQYF
.	few	TRBJ1-2	14	TRBV19	TGTGCCAGTAGCCCCACGGGGTCACCTTATGGCTACACCTTC	CASSPTGSPYGYTF
.	.	TRBJ2-5	13	TRBV7-2	TGTGCCAGCAGCTTACCCCAAGAAGAGACCCAGTACTTC	CASSLPQEETQYF
.	many	TRBJ2-1	15	TRBV11-3	TGTGCCAGCAGCCTAGGGGGGACCCAGAGGAATGAGCAGTTCTTC	CASSLGGTQRNEQFF
TRBD2	.	TRBJ2-3	12	TRBV14	TGTGCCAGCAGCAGGACTAGCGAGGCGCAGTATTTT	CASSRTSEAQYF
TRBD1	many	TRBJ2-1	14	TRBV2	TGTGCCAGCGGTAAACAGGGGGCTATAGATGAGCAGTTCTTC	CASGKQGAIDEQFF
.	many	TRBJ1-6	15	TRBV14	TGTGCCAGCAGCCAAGAACGTGTTTTAGGATCACCCCTCCACTTT	CASSQERVLGSPLHF
.	few	TRBJ1-1	16	TRBV7-9	TGTGCCAGCAGACCGCGCGGTCGTGAGGTCAACACTGAAGCTTTCTTT	CASRPRGREVNTEAFF
TRBD2	few	TRBJ2-1	16	TRBV2	TGTGCCAGCAGTGAAAAGTTGCGCGGGGGGCGGGATGAGCAGTTCTTC	CASSEKLRGGRDEQFF
.	.	TRBJ2-7	15	TRBV28	TGTGCCAGCAGTACCTATGGGACGGTCTCCTACGAGCAGTACTTC	CASSTYGTVSYEQYF
.	many	TRBJ2-5	17	TRBV5-1	TGCGCCAGCAGCTTGGCGCGGGGCAGGGGATCCCAAGAGACCCAGTACTTC	CASSLARGRGSQETQYF
.	few	TRBJ2-3	12	TRBV20-1	TGCAGTGCACCAGCCCTCACAGATACGCAGTATTTT	CSAPALTDTQYF
TRBD2	few	TRBJ2-2	15	TRBV29-1	TGCAGCGCTCAGACTAGCGGGGTATACACCGGGGAGCTGTTTTTT	CSAQTSGVYTGELFF
TRBD1	.	TRBJ1-4	17	TRBV2	TGTGCCAGCAGTGAAGCAGGCCCACAGGGGCTTAATGAAAAACTGTTTTTT	CASSEAGPQGLNEKLFF
.	many	TRBJ1-2	14	TRBV6-6	TGTGCCAGCAGCATCGACAGACAGAACTATGGCTACACCTTC	CASSIDRQNYGYTF
.	few	TRBJ1-3	15	TRBV7-9	TGTGCCAGCAGCTTAGTACAGACCTCTGGAAACACCATATATTTT	CASSLVQTSGNTIYF
TRBD1	many	TRBJ1-2	15	TRBV6-2/TRBV6-3	TGTGCCAGCAGTCCCGGGACAGGGTCGATCTATGGCTACACCTTC	CASSPGTGSIYGYTF
.	many	TRBJ1-1	17	TRBV7-2	TGTGCCAGCAGCTTGCCCCGCCAGGGTCGGTCTCTCACTGAAGCTTTCTTT	CASSLPRQGRSLTEAFF
.	many	TRBJ1-6	14	TRBV7-2	TGTGCCAGCAGCTTAGAAAGGGCCAATTCACCCCTCCACTTT	CASSLERANSPLHF
.	few	TRBJ2-4	13	TRBV29-1	TGCAGCGCCTTGGCCTTCGCTAAAAACATTCAGTACTTC	CSALAFAKNIQYF
.	few	TRBJ1-1	14	TRBV20-1	TGCAGTGCTAGACAAACAGGGCCTGGCACTGAAGCTTTCTTT	CSARQTGPGTEAFF
.	many	TRBJ1-5	13	TRBV20-1	TGCAGTGCTACCCGCCGAATCAATCAGCCCCAGCATTTT	CSATRRINQPQHF
.	few	TRBJ1-2	14	TRBV3-1	TGTGCCAGCAGCCAAGATTATGGGCCCTACGGCTACACCTTC	CASSQDYGPYGYTF
.	.	TRBJ2-7	14	TRBV5-1	TGCGCCAGCAGCTGGCTGGTAGCCGGGGACGAGCAGTACTTC	CASSWLVAGDEQYF
.	few	TRBJ1-4	13	TRBV2	TGTGCCAGCTTCAACCTGGAGGAGGGAAAACTGTTTTTT	CASFNLEEGKLFF
.	few	TRBJ1-1	13	TRBV12-3/TRBV12-4	TGTGCCAGCAGTCCCCAGGGGTTTTCTGAAGCTTTCTTT	CASSPQGFSEAFF
.	many	TRBJ1-5	15	TRBV6-2/TRBV6-3	TGTGCCAGCAGTAAGAATCCAGATAGCAATCAGCCCCAGCATTTT	CASSKNPDSNQPQHF
.	.	TRBJ2-1	12	TRBV20-1	TGCAGTGCTAAAATAGTCCCCGGTGAGCAGTTCTTC	CSAKIVPGEQFF
.	many	TRBJ1-1	13	TRBV12-3/TRBV12-4	TGTGCCAGCAGTTGGGGGGCTCGAACTGAAGCTTTCTTT	CASSWGARTEAFF
.	few	TRBJ1-1	15	TRBV21-1	TGTGCCACCCCGGACGACGATTTGACCAGCACTGAAGCTTTCTTT	CATPDDDLTSTEAFF
.	many	TRBJ2-7	15	TRBV6-6	TGTGCCAGCAGCCTCTCCGCGGGGCCATCCTACGAGCAGTACTTC	CASSLSAGPSYEQYF
.	few	TRBJ2-3	14	TRBV18	TGTGCCAGCTCACTAGGCAGCACCACAGATACGCAGTATTTT	CASSLGSTTDTQYF
.	few	TRBJ2-3	17	TRBV11-2	TGTGCCAGCAGCTTAGCGACAGGTTCGAGAGGTACAGATACGCAGTATTTT	CASSLATGSRGTDTQYF
.	.	TRBJ2-1	13	TRBV12-3/TRBV12-4	TGTGCCAGCAGTTTCGGCGGGTTTGTTGAGCAGTTCTTC	CASSFGGFVEQFF
.	few	TRBJ2-1	15	TRBV4-3	TGCGCCAGCAGCCACGCCAACTACAGGTACAATGAGCAGTTCTTC	CASSHANYRYNEQFF